One TCR beta chain is described in this entry. Only in-frame clones appear in the TCRdb table, and some are missing; sequencing was by immunoSEQ multiplex PCR. In the table there are around 250,000 clones, roughly 88% of which are singletons. Germline-derived CDR1 and CDR2 are LNHDA and SQIVND (reference sequence). Trimming stripped 6 bases from V and 3 bases from J, with 12 bases between. This CDR3 region has 15 residues. Recovery among Cohort 3 donors was established by two negative PCRs, clearance, or symptom resolution. This sample was included in a study of blood T cell repertoires in COVID-19. The TCR originated in a woman aged 45-65 years who had recovered from COVID-19. Source material: PBMCs or T cells enriched from blood (not recorded which). V and J are TRBV19 and TRBJ2-6, with D perhaps matching TRBD2 (6 bases). The CDR3 spells CASSRRAGGANVLTF. The CDR3 bases are TGTGCCAGTAGCCGGAGGGCGGGTGGGGCCAACGTCCTGACTTTC. The variable domain in full, with the rest retrieved from reference TRBV19 and TRBJ2-6, is DGGITQSPKYLFRKEGQNVTLSCEQNLNHDAMYWYRQDPGQGLRLIYYSQIVNDFQKGDIAEGYSVSREKKESFPLTVTSAQKNPTAFYLCASSRRAGGANVLTFGAGSRLTVL.